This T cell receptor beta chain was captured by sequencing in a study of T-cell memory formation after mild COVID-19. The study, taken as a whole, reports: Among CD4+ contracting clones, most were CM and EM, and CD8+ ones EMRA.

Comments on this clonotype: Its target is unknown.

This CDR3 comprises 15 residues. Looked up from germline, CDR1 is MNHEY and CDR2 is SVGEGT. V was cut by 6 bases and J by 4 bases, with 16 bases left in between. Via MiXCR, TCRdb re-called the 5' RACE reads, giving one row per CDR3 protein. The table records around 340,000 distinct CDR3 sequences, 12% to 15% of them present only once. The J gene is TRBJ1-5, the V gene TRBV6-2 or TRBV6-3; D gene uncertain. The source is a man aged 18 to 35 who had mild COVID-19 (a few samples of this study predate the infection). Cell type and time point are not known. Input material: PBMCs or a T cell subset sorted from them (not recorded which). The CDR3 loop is CASRDQQEKNQPQHF. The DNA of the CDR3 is TGTGCCAGCAGGGATCAGCAGGAAAAAAATCAGCCCCAGCATTTT.